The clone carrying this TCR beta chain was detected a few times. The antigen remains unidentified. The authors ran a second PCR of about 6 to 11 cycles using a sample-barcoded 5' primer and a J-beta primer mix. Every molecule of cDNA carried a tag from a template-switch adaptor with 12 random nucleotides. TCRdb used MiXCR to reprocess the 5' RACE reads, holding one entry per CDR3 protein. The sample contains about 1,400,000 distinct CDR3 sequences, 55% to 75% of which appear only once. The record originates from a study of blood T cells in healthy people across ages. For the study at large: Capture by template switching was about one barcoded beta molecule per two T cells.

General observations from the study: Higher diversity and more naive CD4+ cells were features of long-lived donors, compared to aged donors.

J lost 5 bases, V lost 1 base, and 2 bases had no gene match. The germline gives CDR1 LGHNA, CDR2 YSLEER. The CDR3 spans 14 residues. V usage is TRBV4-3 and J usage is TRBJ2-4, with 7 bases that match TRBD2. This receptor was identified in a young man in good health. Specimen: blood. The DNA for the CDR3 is TGCGCCAGCAGCCAAGTGGGAGGGGAAAACATTCAGTACTTC. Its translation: CASSQVGGENIQYF.